The 30 T cell receptor beta chains presented below share a single source sample, sequenced in a study of beta chain features in type 1 diabetes. The authors reverse transcribed all of the isolated RNA, so sequencing captured expressed TCRB transcripts. Generated by immunoSEQ multiplex PCR, the TCRdb table keeps only in-frame clones and is missing some. The sample has 150,000 or so clones; 9% to 10% are singletons. Material: central memory CD4+ T cells from blood. These receptors came from a woman aged 35 to 49 in good health.

The rearrangement uses TRBV5-4 and TRBJ1-2, with D possibly matching TRBD1 (6 bases). The CDR3 consists of 15 residues. V lost 0 bases and J 8 bases, leaving 17 bases between the germline ends. Germline V lookup: CDR1 SGHNT, CDR2 YYREEE (reference sequence). In DNA, the CDR3 is TGTGCCAGCAGCTTGGCCGGGGCAGGGGAAGTGGGCTACACCTTC. This codes for CASSLAGAGEVGYTF. Together with reference TRBV5-4 and TRBJ1-2, the CDR3 gives the full variable domain: ETGVTQSPTHLIKTRGQQVTLRCSSQSGHNTVSWYQQALGQGPQFIFQYYREEENGRGNFPPRFSGLQFPNYSSELNVNALELDDSALYLCASSLAGAGEVGYTFGSGTRLTVV.

In this sample, this clone turned up a few times. This chain uses TRBV7-2 with TRBJ1-1; D is unclear. Trimming stripped 1 base from V and 6 bases from J, with 12 bases between. CDR1 and CDR2 from the germline V gene are SGHTA and FQGNSA. This CDR3 contains 14 residues. The DNA for the CDR3 is TGTGCCAGCAGCTTAGTACATCGCGGCGCTGAAGCTTTCTTT. As protein: CASSLVHRGAEAFF.

V gene TRBV18 combines with J gene TRBJ1-1, with 10 bases aligning to TRBD1. CDR1 is KGHSH and CDR2 is LQKENI in the germline V gene. J gave up 7 bases and V 6 bases, and 14 bases lay outside the gene matches. This CDR3 is built from 16 residues. The CDR3 nucleotides read TGTGCCAGCTCCCGTGTTGAGACAGGGGGCCGAGGTGAAGCTTTCTTT. It specifies CASSRVETGGRGEAFF.

The V call is TRBV19, the J call TRBJ2-5, with D possibly being TRBD2 (6 bases). Trimming cost V 0 bases and J 5 bases, with 10 bases left between them. The germline gives CDR1 LNHDA, CDR2 SQIVND (reference sequence). The CDR3 is 14 amino acids. The CDR3 protein is CASSIERGGETQYF. CDR3 nucleotides: TGTGCCAGTAGTATAGAGCGGGGTGGGGAGACCCAGTACTTC.

A few counts support this clone. The V and J genes are TRBV5-4 and TRBJ2-3; TRBD2 aligns across 11 bases. CDR1 and CDR2 (germline): SGHNT, YYREEE (reference sequence). This CDR3 contains 15 residues. The V gene end was trimmed by 9 bases and the J gene end by 0 bases; junction bases not matched to a gene: 6. The CDR3 sequence: CAIGASGRSTDTQYF. The CDR3 coding sequence is TGTGCCATAGGGGCTAGCGGGAGGAGCACAGATACGCAGTATTTT.

This clone was picked up a small number of times. The rearrangement links TRBV5-1 to TRBJ2-1, with 11 bases aligning to TRBD2. This CDR3 region has 16 residues. Germline V CDR1 and CDR2: SGHRS, YFSETQ. With V trimmed by 6 bases and J by 5 bases, 10 bases remained unmatched. The CDR3 spells CASTLLAGALNNEQFF. The DNA of the CDR3 is TGCGCCAGCACCTTACTAGCGGGGGCCCTTAACAATGAGCAGTTCTTC.

The J gene is TRBJ2-7, the V gene TRBV2, with a possible D match to TRBD2 (6 bases). Germline CDR1 SNHLY, CDR2 FYNNEI. The CDR3 is made up of 15 amino acids. The ends were cut back, 3 bases at V and 6 bases at J, with 18 bases in the middle. CDR3 amino acids: CASSELWGVFGEQYF. For the CDR3, the DNA is TGTGCCAGCAGTGAGCTCTGGGGGGTTTTCGGCGAGCAGTACTTC.

The chain joins TRBV18 to TRBJ1-2, with D uncertain. The germline gives CDR1 KGHSH, CDR2 LQKENI. The CDR3 extends over 14 amino acids. Trimming stripped 3 bases from V and 0 bases from J, with 8 bases between. The CDR3, as DNA: TGTGCCAGCTCACCTGTCGAGTCTAACTATGGCTACACCTTC. Protein product: CASSPVESNYGYTF.

A note on this clone: A junction boundary mismatches the germline segment, possibly from a read error. The chain employs TRBV15 and TRBJ1-1; D is undetermined. The CDR3 contains 14 residues. CDR1 is LNHNV, CDR2 YYDKDF, per germline (reference sequence). The CDR3 region has the DNA TGTGCCACCAGGAGAGGCGGGGAGGGCCTCGAAGCTTTCTTT. Protein: CATRRGGEGLEAFF. Looking up the rest from reference TRBV15 and TRBJ1-1 gives the full variable domain: DAMVIQNPRYQVTQFGKPVTLSCSQTLNHNVMYWYQQKSSQAPKLLFHYYDKDFNNEADTPDNFQSRRPNTSFCFLDIRSPGLGDTAMYLCATRRGGEGLEAFFGQGTRLTVV.

This clone was observed a handful of times. The chain links TRBV5-1 to TRBJ1-6; D may be TRBD1 (5 bases). Germline CDR1 is SGHRS and CDR2 is YFSETQ. V dropped 5 bases and J dropped 6 bases, with 15 bases sitting between them. This CDR3 spans 15 amino acids. CDR3 residues: CASRLGRGPNSPLHF. The DNA for the CDR3 is TGCGCCAGCAGGTTAGGTAGGGGCCCTAATTCACCCCTCCACTTT.

This chain joins TRBV11-2 and TRBJ2-2, with 7 bases that match TRBD2. The J segment lost 6 bases and the V segment lost 4 bases, leaving 11 bases of the junction unmatched. Germline CDR1 SGHAT, CDR2 FQNNGV. CDR3 size: 16 residues. In nucleotides, the CDR3 is TGTGCCAGCAGCTCTCTCGCGGGGGTCAACCCCGGGGAGCTGTTTTTT. Residues: CASSSLAGVNPGELFF.

This rearrangement joins TRBV5-1 to TRBJ2-7; D perhaps matches TRBD1 (6 bases). V dropped 4 bases and J dropped 6 bases, with 17 bases sitting between them. The CDR3 extends over 14 amino acids. In germline, CDR1 is SGHRS, CDR2 YFSETQ. This CDR3 reads CASSTGTPGGEQYF. The CDR3 nucleotides read TGCGCCAGCAGCACCGGGACACCGGGTGGCGAGCAGTACTTC.

This chain joins TRBV5-4 and TRBJ2-3, with D tentatively TRBD1 (6 bases). Germline values: CDR1 SGHNT, CDR2 YYREEE (reference sequence). The CDR3 consists of 13 residues. The V gene lost 2 bases and the J gene lost 3 bases, with 7 bases spanning the gap. The CDR3 region is CASSFQGTDTQYF. In nucleotides, the CDR3 is TGTGCCAGCAGCTTCCAGGGGACAGATACGCAGTATTTT.

This clone was detected many times. The rearrangement joins TRBV6-6 to TRBJ2-1; TRBD1 matches 7 bases. The germline CDR1 and CDR2 sequences are MNHNY and SVGAGI (reference sequence). CDR3 length equals 12 residues. Trimming removed 6 bases from V and 4 bases from J; junction bases left unmatched: 0. The CDR3 loop is CASRTGYNEQFF. In DNA form, the CDR3 reads TGTGCCAGCAGGACAGGGTACAATGAGCAGTTCTTC.

This clone was observed a handful of times. This chain uses TRBV10-3 with TRBJ2-5; 7 nucleotides match TRBD2. The CDR3 is 12 amino acids. With V trimmed by 11 bases and J by 4 bases, 7 bases remained unmatched. Germline V gene lookup returns CDR1 ENHRY and CDR2 SYGVKD. In DNA, the CDR3 is TGTGCCTCGTGGAGGGAGGGAGAGACCCAGTACTTC. Translation gives CASWREGETQYF.

The CDR3 DNA sequence: TGTGCCAGCAGTCCCCCGGGAGGGATGGGAGAGACCCAGTACTTC. Its protein product is CASSPPGGMGETQYF. The V call is TRBV5-4, the J call TRBJ2-5, with TRBD2 matching over 8 bases. Trimming took 5 bases from V and 4 from J; bases not matched to a gene: 10. This CDR3 spans 15 amino acids. The germline CDR1 and CDR2 sequences are SGHNT and YYREEE (reference sequence).

The chain uses TRBV19 and TRBJ1-1, with a weak D call TRBD1 (5 bases). The CDR3 loop spans 14 amino acids. V lost 2 bases, J lost 4 bases, and 11 bases lay in between. Germline values: CDR1 LNHDA, CDR2 SQIVND (reference sequence). The CDR3 spells CASSIQGTGTEAFF. The DNA for the CDR3 is TGTGCCAGTAGTATACAGGGAACGGGCACTGAAGCTTTCTTT.

The V call is TRBV4-1, the J call TRBJ1-2; no definite D call. Trimming pared 3 bases from V and 4 bases from J, leaving 9 bases between. The CDR3 length is 13 residues. The germline V gene encodes CDR1 MGHRA and CDR2 YSYEKL. CDR3 nucleotides: TGCGCCAGCAGCCAGGCGGTTGCCTATGGCTACACCTTC. It yields the protein CASSQAVAYGYTF.

The rearrangement joins TRBV6-1 to TRBJ1-5; TRBD1 aligns across 11 bases. V trimming: 10 bases; J trimming: 5 bases; junction bases outside the gene matches: 7. The CDR3 totals 14 residues. Germline values: CDR1 MNHNS, CDR2 SASEGT. The CDR3 loop is CATATGQGDQPQHF. CDR3 sequence (DNA): TGTGCCACCGCGACGGGACAGGGGGATCAGCCCCAGCATTTT.

This clone has more than one count but fewer than ten. The rearrangement links TRBV5-1 to TRBJ2-7; 8 bases map to TRBD2. With V trimmed by 4 bases and J by 0 bases, 9 bases remained unmatched. There are 16 residues in the CDR3. Germline V gives CDR1 SGHRS, CDR2 YFSETQ. For the CDR3, the DNA is TGCGCCAGCAGCCCGACGGGGCGGGGGGCCTCCTACGAGCAGTACTTC. Encoded protein: CASSPTGRGASYEQYF.

This clone was counted only a few times. The rearrangement links TRBV6-5 to TRBJ1-5; D gene unclear. This CDR3 contains 15 residues. Germline assignment: CDR1 MNHEY and CDR2 SVGAGI. The ends were cut back, 2 bases at V and 2 bases at J, with 10 bases in the middle. The CDR3 here is CASSYRRGGNQPQHF. CDR3 nucleotides: TGTGCCAGCAGTTACCGACGCGGGGGCAATCAGCCCCAGCATTTT.

This clone was seen a few times. The CDR3: CASSLRQGGEKLFF. The CDR3 DNA reads as TGTGCCAGCAGCCTTCGACAGGGGGGAGAAAAACTGTTTTTT. This chain links TRBV11-2 with TRBJ1-4; 9 bases align to TRBD1. The V gene end was trimmed by 5 bases and the J gene end by 8 bases; junction bases not matched to a gene: 6. This CDR3 comprises 14 residues. The germline V gene has CDR1 SGHAT and CDR2 FQNNGV.

A few counts support this clone. The rearrangement links TRBV6-5 to TRBJ2-7; maybe TRBD1 (5 bases). Germline V gives CDR1 MNHEY, CDR2 SVGAGI. The length of the CDR3 is 13 residues. Trimming removed 10 bases at V and 2 bases at J, with 15 bases between. CDR3 protein: CATTVPGTYEQYF. The CDR3 bases are TGTGCCACCACTGTACCAGGGACCTACGAGCAGTACTTC.

The V and J genes are TRBV11-2 and TRBJ2-7; tentative D call: TRBD2 (5 bases). CDR3 length: 14 residues. Per germline, CDR1 SGHAT and CDR2 FQNNGV. Trimming took 3 bases from V and 9 from J, leaving 18 bases between them. CDR3 protein: CASSLSAGLLGQYF. The CDR3 region has the DNA TGTGCCAGCAGCTTGAGCGCGGGCCTCCTGGGGCAGTACTTC.

This clone has only a few counts. The V and J genes are TRBV5-6 and TRBJ1-2; D perhaps matches TRBD1 (5 bases). CDR3 length: 17 amino acids. V was trimmed by 4 bases and J by 0 bases, leaving 19 bases between them. Germline V gives CDR1 SGHDT, CDR2 YYEEEE. The CDR3, as DNA: TGTGCCAGCAGCGGGTTAACGGACAAACCCTCTAACTATGGCTACACCTTC. It specifies CASSGLTDKPSNYGYTF.

V gene TRBV7-6 combines with J gene TRBJ2-7; TRBD1 agrees at 9 bases. This CDR3 has 14 residues. The trim removed 4 bases at V and 6 bases at J, leaving 7 bases unmatched. Germline CDR1 and CDR2: SGHVS and FNYEAQ. CDR3: CASSSGQGSSEQYF. CDR3 nucleotides: TGTGCCAGCAGCTCTGGACAGGGGTCCAGCGAGCAGTACTTC.

This clone was seen a few times. The J gene is TRBJ2-3, the V gene TRBV6-5; TRBD2 aligns across 8 bases. This CDR3 contains 15 residues. Germline V gene sequence: CDR1 MNHEY, CDR2 SVGAGI. V trimming: 4 bases; J trimming: 4 bases; junction bases outside the gene matches: 7. As DNA, the CDR3 is TGTGCCAGCAGTTTAGCGGGGAAAGTGGCAGATACGCAGTATTTT. Amino acids: CASSLAGKVADTQYF.

This clone was counted only a few times. The gene calls are TRBV2 and TRBJ1-1; 9 positions match TRBD1. After removal of 10 bases from V and 4 bases from J, the junction contained 16 bases not matched to a gene. Germline CDR1 reads SNHLY; CDR2 reads FYNNEI. This CDR3 has 16 residues. The CDR3, as DNA: TGTGCCACGCCTCTGGGGACAGGGATGTTGGGCACTGAAGCTTTCTTT. Translation: CATPLGTGMLGTEAFF. Based on the CDR3 plus reference TRBV2 and TRBJ1-1, the full variable domain is EPEVTQTPSHQVTQMGQEVILRCVPISNHLYFYWYRQILGQKVEFLVSFYNNEISEKSEIFDDQFSVERPDGSNFTLKIRSTKLEDSAMYFCATPLGTGMLGTEAFFGQGTRLTVV.

This clone has just a few counts. The chain has TRBV29-1 and TRBJ1-1; D not resolved. The V end was cut by 2 bases, the J end by 0 bases, with 16 bases between. The CDR3 consists of 16 residues. From germline, CDR1 is SQVTM and CDR2 ANQGSEA. The CDR3 region has the DNA TGCAGCGTTGAATTTATTACTGGGCTGATGAACACTGAAGCTTTCTTT. Amino acid sequence: CSVEFITGLMNTEAFF.

This clone was seen a handful of times. The V and J genes are TRBV11-2 and TRBJ1-4, with D perhaps TRBD1 (6 bases). The V end lost 1 base, the J end lost 7 bases, and 13 bases lay between the germline ends. Germline CDR1 SGHAT, CDR2 FQNNGV. CDR3 length equals 15 residues. For the CDR3, the DNA is TGTGCCAGCAGCTTAGTCGGGACAAGTTCTGAAAAACTGTTTTTT. It codes for CASSLVGTSSEKLFF.